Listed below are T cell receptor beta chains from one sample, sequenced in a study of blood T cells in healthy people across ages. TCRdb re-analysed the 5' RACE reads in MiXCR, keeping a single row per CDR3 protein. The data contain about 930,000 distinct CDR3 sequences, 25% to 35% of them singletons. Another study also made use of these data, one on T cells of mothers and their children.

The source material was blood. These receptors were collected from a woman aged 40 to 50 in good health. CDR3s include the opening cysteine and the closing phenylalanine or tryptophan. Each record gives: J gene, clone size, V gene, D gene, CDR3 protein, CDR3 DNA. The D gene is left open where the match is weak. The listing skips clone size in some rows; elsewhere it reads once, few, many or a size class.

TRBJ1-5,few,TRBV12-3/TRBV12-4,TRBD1,CASNLGQDNQPQHF,TGTGCCAGCAACCTGGGACAGGACAATCAGCCCCAGCATTTT
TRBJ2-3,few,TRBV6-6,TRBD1,CASSPRGQGTSTDTQYF,TGTGCCAGCAGTCCCCGGGGACAGGGCACTAGCACAGATACGCAGTATTTT
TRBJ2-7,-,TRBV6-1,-,CASSEWGSTYEQYF,TGTGCCAGCAGTGAATGGGGCAGTACCTACGAGCAGTACTTC
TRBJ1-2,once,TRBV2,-,CASSVANRLYGYTF,TGTGCCAGCAGTGTTGCGAACAGGCTGTATGGCTACACCTTC
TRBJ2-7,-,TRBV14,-,CASSLRVTPSYEQYF,TGTGCCAGCAGCCTCCGAGTCACCCCCTCCTACGAGCAGTACTTC
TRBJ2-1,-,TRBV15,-,CATSRDWGTPGSYNEQFF,TGTGCCACCAGCAGAGATTGGGGGACACCTGGATCCTACAATGAGCAGTTCTTC
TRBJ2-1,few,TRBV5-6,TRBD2,CASSSGAGGVAYNEQFF,TGTGCCAGCAGCTCGGGAGCGGGGGGGGTAGCATACAATGAGCAGTTCTTC
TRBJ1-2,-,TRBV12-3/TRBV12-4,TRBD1,CAGSPGGRGYTF,TGTGCCGGCAGTCCAGGGGGACGGGGCTACACCTTC
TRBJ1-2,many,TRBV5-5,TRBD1,CASYPGQGKTTIGYTF,TGTGCCAGCTATCCGGGACAGGGAAAGACGACAATCGGCTACACCTTC
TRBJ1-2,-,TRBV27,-,CASSSSGKAAYGYTF,TGTGCCAGCAGTTCATCAGGGAAGGCGGCCTATGGCTACACCTTC
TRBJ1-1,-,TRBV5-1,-,CATAEGDRNTEAFF,TGCGCCACAGCGGAGGGGGACCGGAACACTGAAGCTTTCTTT
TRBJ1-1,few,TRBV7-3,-,CASSFSDNTEAFF,TGTGCCAGCAGCTTTTCAGACAACACTGAAGCTTTCTTT
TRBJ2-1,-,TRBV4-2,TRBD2,CASSLGTSGDDEQFF,TGTGCCAGCAGCCTTGGGACTAGCGGGGACGATGAGCAGTTCTTC
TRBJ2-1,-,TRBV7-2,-,CASGQAYEQFF,TGTGCCAGCGGGCAGGCCTACGAGCAGTTCTTC
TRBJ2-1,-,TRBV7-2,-,CASSFEVVSCNEQFF,TGTGCCAGCAGCTTCGAGGTGGTCTCCTGCAATGAGCAGTTCTTC
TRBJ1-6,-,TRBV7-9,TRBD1,CASSDRGGYHNSPLHF,TGTGCCAGCAGTGACAGGGGAGGGTACCATAATTCACCCCTCCACTTT
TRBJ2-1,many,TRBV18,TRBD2,CASSPQSRSSGGDNEQFF,TGTGCCAGCTCACCGCAATCACGGTCTAGCGGGGGCGACAATGAGCAGTTCTTC
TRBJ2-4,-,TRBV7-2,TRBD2,CASSAYTSGARKNIQYF,TGTGCCAGCAGCGCTTATACTAGCGGGGCCCGTAAAAACATTCAGTACTTC
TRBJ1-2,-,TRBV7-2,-,CASSSKGIPNYGYTF,TGTGCCAGCAGCTCCAAGGGGATCCCTAACTATGGCTACACCTTC
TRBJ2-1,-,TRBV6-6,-,CASSDEGNSNEQFF,TGTGCCAGCAGCGACGAAGGGAATAGCAATGAGCAGTTCTTC
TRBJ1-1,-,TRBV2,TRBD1,CVYRDRGFFTEAFF,TGTGTGTACCGGGACAGGGGGTTTTTCACTGAAGCTTTCTTT
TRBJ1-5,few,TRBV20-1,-,CSARAQTYQPQHF,TGCAGTGCTAGGGCCCAAACCTATCAGCCCCAGCATTTT
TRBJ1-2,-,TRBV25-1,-,CASSEDRTNYGYTF,TGTGCCAGCAGTGAAGACAGGACTAACTATGGCTACACCTTC
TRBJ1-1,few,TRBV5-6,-,CASSLLRQGMNTEAFF,TGTGCCAGCAGCTTGCTTCGGCAGGGGATGAACACTGAAGCTTTCTTT
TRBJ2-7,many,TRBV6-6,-,CASADSDYEQYF,TGTGCCAGCGCGGACAGCGACTACGAGCAGTACTTC
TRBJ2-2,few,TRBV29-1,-,CSVALLKRNTGELFF,TGCAGCGTTGCCCTTCTTAAGAGAAACACCGGGGAGCTGTTTTTT
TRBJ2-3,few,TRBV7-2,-,CASSARNTDTQYF,TGTGCCAGCAGCGCTCGGAACACAGATACGCAGTATTTT
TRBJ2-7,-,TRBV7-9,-,CASSWESPRGEQYF,TGTGCCAGCAGCTGGGAGTCCCCGAGGGGTGAGCAGTACTTC
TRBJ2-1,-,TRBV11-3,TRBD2,CASSLVPGGPYNEQFF,TGTGCCAGCAGCTTAGTCCCGGGGGGACCCTACAATGAGCAGTTCTTC
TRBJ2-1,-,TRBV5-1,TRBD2,CASSSGGPTYNEQFF,TGCGCCAGCAGCTCGGGGGGACCTACCTACAATGAGCAGTTCTTC
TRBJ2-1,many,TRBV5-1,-,CASSLVPQVNNEQFF,TGCGCCAGCAGCTTGGTCCCACAGGTGAACAATGAGCAGTTCTTC
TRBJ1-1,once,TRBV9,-,CASSVGGSEALF,TGTGCCAGCAGCGTAGGGGGGTCTGAAGCTCTCTTT
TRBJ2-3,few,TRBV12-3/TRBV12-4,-,CASSSGTVLTDTQYF,TGTGCCAGCAGTTCGGGGACCGTACTCACAGATACGCAGTATTTT
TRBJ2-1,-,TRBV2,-,CASRRRGPEQFF,TGTGCCAGCAGGCGACGGGGCCCTGAGCAGTTCTTC
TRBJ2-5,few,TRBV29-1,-,CSVDPTEGGETQYF,TGCAGCGTTGATCCCACAGAGGGGGGAGAGACCCAGTACTTC
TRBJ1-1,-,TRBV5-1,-,CASSSLLTTGMNTEAFF,TGCGCCAGCAGCTCGCTACTGACGACAGGCATGAACACTGAAGCTTTCTTT
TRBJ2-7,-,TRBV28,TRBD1,CASSSETGAFYNEQYF,TGTGCCAGCAGTTCTGAAACAGGGGCGTTCTACAATGAGCAGTACTTC
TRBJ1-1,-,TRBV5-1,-,CASSTWGGEAFF,TGCGCCAGCAGCACGTGGGGGGGAGAAGCTTTCTTT
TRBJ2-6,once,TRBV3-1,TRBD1,CASSQLTGGFSSGANVLTF,TGTGCCAGCAGCCAACTGACAGGGGGCTTTTCCTCTGGGGCCAACGTCCTGACTTTC
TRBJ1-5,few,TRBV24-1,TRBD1,CATGSGQGGNQPQHF,TGTGCCACCGGTAGCGGACAGGGAGGCAATCAGCCCCAGCATTTT
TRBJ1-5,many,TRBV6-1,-,CASSEGFWGSSNQPQHF,TGTGCCAGCAGTGAAGGTTTCTGGGGGAGCTCTAATCAGCCCCAGCATTTT
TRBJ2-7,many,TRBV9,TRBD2,CASSPGLAGGSYEQYF,TGTGCCAGCAGCCCCGGACTAGCGGGGGGCTCCTACGAGCAGTACTTC
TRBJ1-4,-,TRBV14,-,CASSPLSVGEKLFF,TGTGCCAGCAGCCCCCTATCAGTGGGGGAAAAACTGTTTTTT
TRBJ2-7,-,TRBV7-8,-,CASSSGPGSPYEQYF,TGTGCCAGCAGCTCGGGGCCGGGTAGCCCCTACGAGCAGTACTTC
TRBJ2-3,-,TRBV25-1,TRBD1,CASSEGQSLTDTQYF,TGTGCCAGCAGTGAGGGACAGAGCCTTACAGATACGCAGTATTTT
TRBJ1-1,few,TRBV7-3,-,CASSLDWRSNTEAFF,TGTGCCAGCAGCTTAGATTGGCGGAGTAACACTGAAGCTTTCTTT
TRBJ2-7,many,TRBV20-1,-,CSASYQLYEQYF,TGCAGTGCTAGTTACCAACTTTACGAGCAGTACTTC
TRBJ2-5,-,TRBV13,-,CASSLQRAGGEETQYF,TGTGCCAGCAGCTTACAGCGGGCGGGCGGGGAGGAGACCCAGTACTTC
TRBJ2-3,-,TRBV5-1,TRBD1,CASSLNWVEDRDTDTQYF,TGCGCCAGCAGCTTGAATTGGGTCGAGGACAGGGACACAGATACGCAGTATTTT
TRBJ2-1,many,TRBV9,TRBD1,CASSGDRAPYNEQFF,TGTGCCAGCAGCGGTGACAGGGCCCCCTACAATGAGCAGTTCTTC
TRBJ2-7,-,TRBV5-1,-,CASGARSGYEQYF,TGCGCCAGCGGGGCCCGGAGTGGCTACGAGCAGTACTTC
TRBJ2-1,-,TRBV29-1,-,CSVEETSTNEQFF,TGCAGCGTTGAAGAAACTAGCACCAATGAGCAGTTCTTC
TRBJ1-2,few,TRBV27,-,CASRISRGSGYTF,TGTGCCAGCAGGATATCTAGAGGAAGTGGCTACACCTTC
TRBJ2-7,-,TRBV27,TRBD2,CASSRTSASCYEQYF,TGTGCCAGCAGTCGCACTAGCGCAAGTTGCTACGAGCAGTACTTC
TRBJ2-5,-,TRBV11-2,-,CASSQITQGAGRQYF,TGTGCCAGCAGCCAAATAACACAGGGCGCGGGTCGGCAGTACTTC
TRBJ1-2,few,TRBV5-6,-,CASRASGPNATF,TGTGCCAGCAGGGCATCGGGACCCAACGCCACCTTC
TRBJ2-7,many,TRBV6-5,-,CASSRGGDYEQYF,TGTGCCAGCAGCCGAGGGGGGGACTACGAGCAGTACTTC
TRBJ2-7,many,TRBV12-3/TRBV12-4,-,CASSSGGGYEQYF,TGTGCCAGCAGTTCCGGGGGCGGGTACGAGCAGTACTTC
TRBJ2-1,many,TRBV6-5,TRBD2,CASSYSTPGGRDNEQFF,TGTGCCAGCAGTTACTCGACACCGGGAGGGAGGGACAATGAGCAGTTCTTC
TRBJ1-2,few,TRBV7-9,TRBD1,CASSTTGGLYGYTF,TGTGCCAGCAGCACGACAGGGGGGCTCTATGGCTACACCTTC